This entry describes one T cell receptor beta chain. Antigen: not known. The repertoire was sequenced with immunoSEQ multiplex PCR; TCRdb's copy has only in-frame clones and lacks some. The sample holds around 4,000 clones, 34% seen once. Trimming removed 3 bases from V and 1 base from J, with 10 bases in between. Germline V lookup: CDR1 SGDLS, CDR2 YYNGEE. The CDR3 has 14 residues. This entry is derived from a study of T cells in localized non-small cell lung cancer. General study findings and limits: Those with higher blood T cell density had longer overall survival. Median approximately 61 top-100 tumor clones were shared with paired adjacent lung. Uninvolved adjacent lung showed peak T cell clonality, exceeding tumor.

The rearrangement uses TRBV9 and TRBJ1-1; TRBD1 is a possible D gene (5 bases). The sample in question was lung tumor tissue, obtained before any cancer treatment. This receptor was identified in a man aged 40 to 75 with stage II squamous cell lung carcinoma. The CDR3 sequence: CASSAGPQNTEAFF. In DNA, the CDR3 is TGTGCCAGCAGCGCGGGGCCCCAGAACACTGAAGCTTTCTTT.